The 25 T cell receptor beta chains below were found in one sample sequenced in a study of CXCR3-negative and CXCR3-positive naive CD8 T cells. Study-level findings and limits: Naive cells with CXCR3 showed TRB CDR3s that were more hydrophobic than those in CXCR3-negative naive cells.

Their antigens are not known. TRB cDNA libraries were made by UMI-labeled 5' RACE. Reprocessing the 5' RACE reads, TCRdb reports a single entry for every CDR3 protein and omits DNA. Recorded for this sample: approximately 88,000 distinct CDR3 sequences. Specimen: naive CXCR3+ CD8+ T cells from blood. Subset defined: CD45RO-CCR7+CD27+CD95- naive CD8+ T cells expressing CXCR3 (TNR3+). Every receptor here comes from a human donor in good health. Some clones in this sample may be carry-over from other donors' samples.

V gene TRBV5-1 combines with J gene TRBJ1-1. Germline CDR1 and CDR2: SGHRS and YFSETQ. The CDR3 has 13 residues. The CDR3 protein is CASSLDHGTEAFF. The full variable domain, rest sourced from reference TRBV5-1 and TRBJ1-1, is KAGVTQTPRYLIKTRGQQVTLSCSPISGHRSVSWYQQTPGQGLQFLFEYFSETQRNKGNFPGRFSGRQFSNSRSEMNVSTLELGDSALYLCASSLDHGTEAFFGQGTRLTVV.

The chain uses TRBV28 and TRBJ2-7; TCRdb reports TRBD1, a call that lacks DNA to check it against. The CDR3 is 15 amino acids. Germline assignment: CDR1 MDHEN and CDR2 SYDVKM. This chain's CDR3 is CASSSIDRGEYEQYF.

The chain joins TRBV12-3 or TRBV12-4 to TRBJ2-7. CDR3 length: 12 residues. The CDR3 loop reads CASSPTPYEQYF.

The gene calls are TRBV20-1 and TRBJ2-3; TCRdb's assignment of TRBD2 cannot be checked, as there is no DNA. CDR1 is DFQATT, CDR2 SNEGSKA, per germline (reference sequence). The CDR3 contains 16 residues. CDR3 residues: CSARDLRAISTDTQYF.

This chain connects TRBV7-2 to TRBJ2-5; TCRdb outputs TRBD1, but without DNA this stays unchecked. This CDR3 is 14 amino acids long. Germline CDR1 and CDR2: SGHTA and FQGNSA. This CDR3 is CASSMGTGGETQYF.

Here the CDR3 reads CATATHEGTSYNEQFF. The rearrangement uses TRBV24-1 and TRBJ2-1; TCRdb gives TRBD1 as the D gene, but with no DNA this cannot be confirmed. CDR1 is KGHDR and CDR2 is SFDVKD in the germline V gene. The CDR3 runs to 16 residues.

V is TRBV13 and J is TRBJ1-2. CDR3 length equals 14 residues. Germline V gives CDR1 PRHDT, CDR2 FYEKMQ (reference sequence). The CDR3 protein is CASSLGGQYYGYTF.

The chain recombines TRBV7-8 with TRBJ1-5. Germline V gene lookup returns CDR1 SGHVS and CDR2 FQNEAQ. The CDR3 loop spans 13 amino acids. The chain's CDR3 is CASSSQAHQPQHF.

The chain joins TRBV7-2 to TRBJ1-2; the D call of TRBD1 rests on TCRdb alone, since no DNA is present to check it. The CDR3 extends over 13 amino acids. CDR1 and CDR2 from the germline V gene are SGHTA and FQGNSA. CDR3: CASSLGQLYGYTF. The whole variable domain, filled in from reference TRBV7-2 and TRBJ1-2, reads GAGVSQSPSNKVTEKGKDVELRCDPISGHTALYWYRQSLGQGLEFLIYFQGNSAPDKSGLPSDRFSAERTGGSVSTLTIQRTQQEDSAVYLCASSLGQLYGYTFGSGTRLTVV.

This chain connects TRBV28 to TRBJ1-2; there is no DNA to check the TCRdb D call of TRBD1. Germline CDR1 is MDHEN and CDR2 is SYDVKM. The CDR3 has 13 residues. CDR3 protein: CASSFEAGDGYTF.

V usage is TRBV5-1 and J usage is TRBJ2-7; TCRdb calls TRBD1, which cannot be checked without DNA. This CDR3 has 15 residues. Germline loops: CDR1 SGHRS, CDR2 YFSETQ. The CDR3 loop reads CASSLSGTGVSEQYF.

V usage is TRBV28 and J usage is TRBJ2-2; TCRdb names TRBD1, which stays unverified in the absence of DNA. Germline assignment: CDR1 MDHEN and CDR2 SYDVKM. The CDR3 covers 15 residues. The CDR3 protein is CASSLFGRGDGELFF.

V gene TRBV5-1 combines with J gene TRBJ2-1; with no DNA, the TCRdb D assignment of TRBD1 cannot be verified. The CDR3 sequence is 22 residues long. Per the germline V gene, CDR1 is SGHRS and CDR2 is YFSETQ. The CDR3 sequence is CASSSPGTGFRGLSDNNNEQFF.

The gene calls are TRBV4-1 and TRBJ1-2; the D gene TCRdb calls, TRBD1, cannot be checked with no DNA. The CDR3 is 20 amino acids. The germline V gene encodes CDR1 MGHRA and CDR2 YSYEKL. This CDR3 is CASSQDDRGTRDAKGYGYTF.

This CDR3 reads CSAGTSGSNEQFF. The chain links TRBV29-1 to TRBJ2-1; there is no DNA to check the TCRdb D call of TRBD2. The germline CDR1 and CDR2 sequences are SQVTM and ANQGSEA. The CDR3 is 13 amino acids.

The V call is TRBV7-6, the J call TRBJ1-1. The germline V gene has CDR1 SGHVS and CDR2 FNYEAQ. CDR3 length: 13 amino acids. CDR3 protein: CASRRDRNTEAFF. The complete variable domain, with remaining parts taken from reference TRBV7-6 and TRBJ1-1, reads GAGVSQSPRYKVTKRGQDVALRCDPISGHVSLYWYRQALGQGPEFLTYFNYEAQQDKSGLPNDRFSAERPEGSISTLTIQRTEQRDSAMYRCASRRDRNTEAFFGQGTRLTVV.

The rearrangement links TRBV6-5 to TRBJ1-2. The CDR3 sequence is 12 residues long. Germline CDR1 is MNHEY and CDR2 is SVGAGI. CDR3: CASGWQEGGYTF.

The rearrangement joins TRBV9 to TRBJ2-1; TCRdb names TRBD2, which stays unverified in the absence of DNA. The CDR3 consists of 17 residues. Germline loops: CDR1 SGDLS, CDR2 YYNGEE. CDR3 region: CASSVPRGGHSYNEQFF.

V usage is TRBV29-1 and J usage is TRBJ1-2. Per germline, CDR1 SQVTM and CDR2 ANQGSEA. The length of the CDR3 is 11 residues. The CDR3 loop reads CSVATAYGYTF.

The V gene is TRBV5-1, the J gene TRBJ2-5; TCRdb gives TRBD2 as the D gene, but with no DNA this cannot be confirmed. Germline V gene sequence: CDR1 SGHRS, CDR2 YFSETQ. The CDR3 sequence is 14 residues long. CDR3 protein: CASSLATSGRTQYF.

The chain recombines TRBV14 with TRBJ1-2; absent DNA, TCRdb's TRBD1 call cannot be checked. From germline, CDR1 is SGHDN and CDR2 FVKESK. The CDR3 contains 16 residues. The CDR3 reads CGSSQDEGQDFYGYTF.

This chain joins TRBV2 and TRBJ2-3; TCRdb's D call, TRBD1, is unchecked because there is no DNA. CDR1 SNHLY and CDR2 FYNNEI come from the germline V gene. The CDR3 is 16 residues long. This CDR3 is CASSEDKRGHTDTQYF.

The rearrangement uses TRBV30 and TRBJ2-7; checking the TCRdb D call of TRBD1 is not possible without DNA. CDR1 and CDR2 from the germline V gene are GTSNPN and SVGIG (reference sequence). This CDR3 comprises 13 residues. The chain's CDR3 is CAWSIGTGYEQYF.

This chain's CDR3 is CASAAVYSNQPQHF. This sequence joins TRBV12-3 or TRBV12-4 and TRBJ1-5. The CDR3 extends over 14 amino acids.

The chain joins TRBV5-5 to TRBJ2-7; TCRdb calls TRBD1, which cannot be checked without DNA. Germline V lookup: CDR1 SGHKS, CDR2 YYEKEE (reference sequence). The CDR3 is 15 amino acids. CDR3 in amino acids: CASSPSSDSNYEQYF.